This T cell receptor beta chain was sequenced in a study of blood T cell repertoires in COVID-19. Measured with immunoSEQ multiplex PCR; TCRdb has only the in-frame clones, and not every one. The top ten hold 3% to 3.5% of the sample, which has some 260,000 clones, around nine tenths seen once. The CDR3 runs to 17 residues. Trimming removed 1 base from V and 0 bases from J, with 12 bases in between. In germline, CDR1 is SGHAT, CDR2 FQNNGV. The chain has TRBV11-2 and TRBJ1-4, with D possibly matching TRBD1 (6 bases). This receptor was obtained from a man aged 18-30 years with active or convalescent COVID-19. Sequencing used peripheral blood. The CDR3 here is CASSLGTGRATNEKLFF. As DNA, the CDR3 is TGTGCCAGCAGCTTAGGTACAGGGCGCGCAACTAATGAAAAACTGTTTTTT.